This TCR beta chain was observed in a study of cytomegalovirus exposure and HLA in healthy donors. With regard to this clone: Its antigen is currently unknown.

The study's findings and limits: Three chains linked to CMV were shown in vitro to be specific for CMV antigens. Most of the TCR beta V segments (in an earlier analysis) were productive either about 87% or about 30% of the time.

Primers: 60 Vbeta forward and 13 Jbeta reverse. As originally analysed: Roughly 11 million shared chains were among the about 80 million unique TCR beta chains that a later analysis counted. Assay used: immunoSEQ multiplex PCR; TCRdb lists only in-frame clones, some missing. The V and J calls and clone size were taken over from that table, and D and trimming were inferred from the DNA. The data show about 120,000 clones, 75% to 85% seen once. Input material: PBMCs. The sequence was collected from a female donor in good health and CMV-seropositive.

CDR3 protein: CASSPGQGNYEQYF. The CDR3 DNA is TGCGCCAGCAGCCCAGGACAGGGCAATTACGAGCAGTACTTC. The chain recombines TRBV4-1 with TRBJ2-7, with 8 bases matching TRBD1. The CDR3 sequence is 14 residues long. Germline loops: CDR1 MGHRA, CDR2 YSYEKL. V shed 4 bases and J 4 bases; nucleotides not matched to a gene: 6.